Sequencing of this T cell receptor (beta chain) was carried out in a study of early T cells in non-severe SARS-CoV-2 infection. CDR1 and CDR2 (germline): SGHAT, FQNNGV. The CDR3 has 14 residues. V dropped 3 bases and J dropped 4; count of bases not matched to a gene: 2. Individual cDNA molecules were tagged with unique molecular identifiers. TCRdb re-called the 5' RACE reads with MiXCR, one entry per CDR3 protein. In the table there are 80,000 to 95,000 distinct CDR3 sequences, 16% of which are singletons. This chain links TRBV11-2 with TRBJ2-2; 7 bases are shared with TRBD1. The clonotype originates from an adult who was a healthcare worker with PCR-confirmed SARS-CoV-2 infection or an uninfected control (not recorded which). Sequences were derived from whole blood, sampled at baseline. CDR3 sequence (DNA): TGTGCCAGCAGCTTCTACAGGGGCACCGGGGAGCTGTTTTTT. Its protein product is CASSFYRGTGELFF.